This T cell receptor beta chain was identified in a study of blood T cell repertoires in COVID-19. About the study: Whether acute or convalescent, the COVID-19 samples came from the United States, Italy and Spain. T cells, B-cell-depleted T cells, or PBMCs supplied cDNA or gDNA.

Per the authors' pipeline: Cell counts per sample came from amplifying reference gene primers. Sequencing used immunoSEQ multiplex PCR; TCRdb keeps in-frame clones, though not all of them. V and J calls plus clone size are reproduced from that table; the DNA served to infer D and trimming. The sample lists 60,000 or so clones, about 89% seen once, with around 15% in the top ten. V lost 5 bases, J lost 4 bases, and 8 bases stayed unmatched. This CDR3 spans 16 amino acids. Germline loops: CDR1 MNHEY, CDR2 SVGEGT. This sequence originates from a woman aged 55-70 years with active COVID-19. The gene calls are TRBV6-2 or TRBV6-3 and TRBJ1-6; TRBD1 aligns across 7 bases. Sequencing was carried out using peripheral blood. CDR3 sequence reads: CASSPPGGSYNSPLHF. The CDR3 DNA follows: TGTGCCAGCAGTCCGCCAGGGGGATCATATAATTCACCCCTCCACTTT.